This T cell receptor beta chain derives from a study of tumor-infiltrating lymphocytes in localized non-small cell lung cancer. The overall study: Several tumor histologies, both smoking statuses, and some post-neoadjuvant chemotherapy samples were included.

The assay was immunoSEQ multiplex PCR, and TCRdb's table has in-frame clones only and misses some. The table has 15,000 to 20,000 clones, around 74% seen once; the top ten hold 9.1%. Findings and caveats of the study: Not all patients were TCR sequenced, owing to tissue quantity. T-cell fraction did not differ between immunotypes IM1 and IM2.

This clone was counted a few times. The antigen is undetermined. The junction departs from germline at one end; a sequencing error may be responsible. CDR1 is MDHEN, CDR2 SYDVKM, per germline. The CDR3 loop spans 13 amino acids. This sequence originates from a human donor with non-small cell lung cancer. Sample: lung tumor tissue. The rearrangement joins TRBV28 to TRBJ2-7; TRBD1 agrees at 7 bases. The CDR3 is CASSSSTTGDQHF. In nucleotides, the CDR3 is TGTGCCAGCAGCTCATCCACCACAGGGGATCAACACTTC.